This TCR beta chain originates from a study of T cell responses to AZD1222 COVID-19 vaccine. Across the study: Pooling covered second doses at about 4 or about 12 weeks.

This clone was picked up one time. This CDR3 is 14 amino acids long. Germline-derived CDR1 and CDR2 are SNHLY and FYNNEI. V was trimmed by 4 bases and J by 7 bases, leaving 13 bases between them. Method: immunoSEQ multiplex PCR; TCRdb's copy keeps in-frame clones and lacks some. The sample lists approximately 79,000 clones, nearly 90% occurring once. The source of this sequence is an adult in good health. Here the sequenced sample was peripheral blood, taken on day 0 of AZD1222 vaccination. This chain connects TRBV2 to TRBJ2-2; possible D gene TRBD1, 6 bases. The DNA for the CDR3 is TGTGCCAGCAGTGCCCACAGGGTGAACGGGGAGCTGTTTTTT. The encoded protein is CASSAHRVNGELFF.